The rows below give T cell receptor beta chains drawn from one sample of a study of T cells in Graves' hyperthyroidism and ophthalmopathy. TCRdb independently ran MiXCR on the multiplex PCR reads; one entry per CDR3 protein. The sample lists about 400,000 distinct CDR3 sequences, 13% to 15% occurring once. Sequenced material: blood. The receptors here all came from a woman aged 55 to 70 with Graves' ophthalmopathy. The CDR3 runs from the conserved cysteine through the conserved F or W. D genes are given only for firm matches. The size of a clone is reported for some rows only, either as once, few or many, or as a class for expanded clones.

d_call clone_size j_call v_call cdr3_nt cdr3_aa
NA NA TRBJ1-6 TRBV20-1 TGCAGTGCTAGAGATGGTGGGGGAGGTAATTCACCCCTCCACTTT CSARDGGGGNSPLHF
TRBD2 few TRBJ2-1 TRBV4-1 TGCGCCAGCAGCCAAGAACTAGCGGGAGGGTCTCACTACAATGAGCAGTTCTTC CASSQELAGGSHYNEQFF
NA many TRBJ2-6 TRBV7-2 TGTGCCAGCACACTGGGGTATGCGGCCAACGTCCTGACTTTC CASTLGYAANVLTF
NA many TRBJ2-1 TRBV2 TGTGCCAGCGGGGCCTTGGGGATGTCTGGGGGAAACAATGAGCAGTTCTTC CASGALGMSGGNNEQFF
NA NA TRBJ2-7 TRBV19 TGTGCCGGCACGGTGTACGAGCAGTACTTC CAGTVYEQYF
NA many TRBJ2-2 TRBV6-1 TGTGCCAGCAGTGGGACCCCCTTGAACACCGGGGAGCTGTTTTTT CASSGTPLNTGELFF
TRBD2 NA TRBJ2-4 TRBV25-1 TGTGCCAGCAGCGGACTAGCGGACTTGGGGGCCAAAAACATTCAGTACTTC CASSGLADLGAKNIQYF
TRBD1 many TRBJ2-3 TRBV5-1 TGCGCCAGCAGCTCGGGACAGGGGGCAAGCACAGATACGCAGTATTTT CASSSGQGASTDTQYF
NA NA TRBJ2-1 TRBV6-6 TGTGCCAGCAGTTACCGGAGCTATGAGCAGTTCTTC CASSYRSYEQFF
TRBD2 few TRBJ2-1 TRBV18 TGTGCCAGCTCACCACGTTACACTAGCGGGACGGTGAATGAGCAGTTCTTC CASSPRYTSGTVNEQFF
NA few TRBJ1-5 TRBV6-1 TGTGCCAGCAGTGAAGACCCGGGGCCCAATCAGCCCCAGCATTTT CASSEDPGPNQPQHF
NA many TRBJ1-1 TRBV3-1 TGTGCCAGCAGCTCTACTGCCGGGGTATGGACTGAAGCTTTCTTT CASSSTAGVWTEAFF
TRBD1 NA TRBJ1-1 TRBV29-1 TGCAGCGTTGGATTCCAGGGACAGGGCACTGAAGCTTTCTTT CSVGFQGQGTEAFF
NA few TRBJ1-6 TRBV7-9 TGTGCCAGCAGCAGGGGACGGAATAATTCACCCCTCCACTTT CASSRGRNNSPLHF
NA NA TRBJ1-4 TRBV7-2 TGTGCCAGCAGCTCGGGGATCAATGAAAAACTGTTTTTT CASSSGINEKLFF
TRBD2 many TRBJ2-7 TRBV12-3/TRBV12-4 TGTGCCAGCAGTTTTTCAGCGGGAGTCTACGAGCAGTACTTC CASSFSAGVYEQYF
TRBD2 many TRBJ2-3 TRBV28 TGTGCCAGCAGTCCCTCGACCGGGGGGTTGGTAGGGCAGTATTTT CASSPSTGGLVGQYF
TRBD1 NA TRBJ2-4 TRBV15 TGTGCCACCAGCAGAGTGGAAGGGGGCGCTGGAAACATTCAGTACTTC CATSRVEGGAGNIQYF
NA many TRBJ1-2 TRBV5-1 TGCGCCAGCAGCTTGGGGGCGAACTCTCCTTATTATGGCTACACCTTC CASSLGANSPYYGYTF
TRBD2 many TRBJ2-7 TRBV3-1 TGTGCCAGCAGCCCCCCCGGGACTAGCGGGAGCGAGCAGTACTTC CASSPPGTSGSEQYF
NA many TRBJ2-5 TRBV7-2 TGTGCCAGCAGCCCTGGACATCAAGGGTCAGAGACCCAGTACTTC CASSPGHQGSETQYF
TRBD1 many TRBJ1-2 TRBV18 TGTGCCAGCTCACCAGGACAGGACAGGGGCTACACCTTC CASSPGQDRGYTF
NA NA TRBJ2-3 TRBV10-3 TGTGCCATCAGTGAGTCAATTAGCGTCACCACAGATACGCAGTATTTT CAISESISVTTDTQYF
TRBD1 NA TRBJ2-5 TRBV19 TGTGCCAGCTCAGGGACAGGGGTTGGGACCCAGTACTTC CASSGTGVGTQYF
NA many TRBJ2-7 TRBV29-1 TGCAGCGTTGAAGAAGGGGACACACCTGACGAGCAGTACTTC CSVEEGDTPDEQYF
NA NA TRBJ1-3 TRBV13 TGTGCCAGCGCGGGGGGAGGGGGTCTTCCTGGAAACACCATATATTTT CASAGGGGLPGNTIYF
NA many TRBJ2-1 TRBV3-1 TGTGCCAGCAGCCAAACAAAGATCCCTGAGCAGTTCTTC CASSQTKIPEQFF
NA few TRBJ1-1 TRBV28 TGTGCCAGCAGGCCGACCCGGGCGCAGAGCACTGAAGCTTTCTTT CASRPTRAQSTEAFF
TRBD1 many TRBJ1-1 TRBV20-1 TGCAGTGCTAACCCGTCGTCCGGGACAGGGCGTACTGAAGCTTTCTTT CSANPSSGTGRTEAFF
NA NA TRBJ2-2 TRBV28 TGTGCCAACACCCCGCCGAACACCGGGGAGCTGTTTTTT CANTPPNTGELFF
TRBD2 NA TRBJ2-7 TRBV24-1 TGTGCCACCAGTTCCGGGACTAGCGGGAGCTACGAGCAGTACTTC CATSSGTSGSYEQYF
TRBD2 few TRBJ2-2 TRBV11-3 TGTGCCAGCAGCCTCGGACCGACGACTAGCCCGGACGGGGAGCTGTTTTTT CASSLGPTTSPDGELFF
TRBD2 NA TRBJ2-3 TRBV20-1 TGCAGTGCAAACCTAGCGGGAGCCTCAGATACGCAGTATTTT CSANLAGASDTQYF
TRBD2 NA TRBJ2-5 TRBV13 TGTGCCAGCAGCCAACGGACTAGCGACATGGAGACCCAGTACTTC CASSQRTSDMETQYF
TRBD1 many TRBJ2-7 TRBV11-2 TGTGCCAGCAGCCCCAGGGGGGGACAGGGAATTGACGAGCAGTACTTC CASSPRGGQGIDEQYF
NA many TRBJ2-7 TRBV12-3/TRBV12-4 TGTGCCAGCACCGGTTTGTTGGGGCGAGGAACCGAGCAGTACTTC CASTGLLGRGTEQYF
NA NA TRBJ1-3 TRBV7-9 TGTGCCAGCAGCATCCCGACAGCGGGAAACACCATATATTTT CASSIPTAGNTIYF
TRBD2 NA TRBJ2-1 TRBV12-3/TRBV12-4 TGTGCCAGCAGCTACCCCGGGGGGGGGGGTCTCAATGAGCAGTTCTTC CASSYPGGGGLNEQFF
NA NA TRBJ2-3 TRBV29-1 TGCAGCGTTGAGACTACCCGTCGGGGGGCTACGCAGTATTTT CSVETTRRGATQYF
TRBD2 many TRBJ2-1 TRBV7-2 TGTGCCAGCAGCATCGGGACTAGCGGGAATGAGCAGTTCTTC CASSIGTSGNEQFF
NA NA TRBJ2-7 TRBV6-5 TGTGCCAGCAGTTACTCTGGGGGGGGCGCCGAGCAGTACTTC CASSYSGGGAEQYF
TRBD2 many TRBJ2-7 TRBV11-2 TGTGCCAGCAGCTCCTTGGGACCCCAAAGCGGGAGGCAATTCGAGCAGTACTTC CASSSLGPQSGRQFEQYF
NA NA TRBJ2-1 TRBV7-9 TGTGCCAGCAGCTTCAGCGGCAATGAGCAGTTCTTC CASSFSGNEQFF
TRBD1 few TRBJ2-2 TRBV19 TGTGCCAGCCGGACGGGACAGGGGACAGTCTCGAACACCGGGGAGCTGTTTTTT CASRTGQGTVSNTGELFF
NA many TRBJ2-5 TRBV28 TGTGCCAGCAGCGGGGACGAGCGGGCCTCGAAAGAGACCCAGTACTTC CASSGDERASKETQYF
NA many TRBJ2-7 TRBV13 TGTGCCAGCAGCTACCGGGACGGCTCCTACGAGCAGTACTTC CASSYRDGSYEQYF
NA NA TRBJ2-2 TRBV9 TGTGCCAGCAGCGTAGGTCCGAACACCGGGGAGCTGTTTTTT CASSVGPNTGELFF
NA few TRBJ2-7 TRBV18 TGTGCCAGCTCACCGATAGGAGGAGAAGGCTACGAGCAGTACTTC CASSPIGGEGYEQYF